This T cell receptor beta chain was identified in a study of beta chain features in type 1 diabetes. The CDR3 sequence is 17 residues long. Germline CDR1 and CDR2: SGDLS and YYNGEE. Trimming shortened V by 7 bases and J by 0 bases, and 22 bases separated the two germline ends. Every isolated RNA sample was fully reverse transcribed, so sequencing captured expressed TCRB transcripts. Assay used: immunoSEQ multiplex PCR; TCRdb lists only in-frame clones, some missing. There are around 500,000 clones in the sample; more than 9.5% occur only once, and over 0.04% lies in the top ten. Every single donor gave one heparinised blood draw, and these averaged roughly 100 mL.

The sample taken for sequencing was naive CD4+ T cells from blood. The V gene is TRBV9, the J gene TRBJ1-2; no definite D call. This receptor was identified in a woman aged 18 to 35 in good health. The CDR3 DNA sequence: TGTGCCAGCTCCCGTCCGATGTCGCCCTCAGCTAACTATGGCTACACCTTC. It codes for CASSRPMSPSANYGYTF.